The clone carrying this TCR beta chain was observed a handful of times. Antigen specificity is unknown. The CDR3 covers 18 residues. V shed 6 bases and J shed 0 bases, with 21 bases lying between them. Germline assignment: CDR1 SGHAT and CDR2 FQDESV (reference sequence). The sample comes from a study of T cells in Graves' hyperthyroidism and ophthalmopathy. Study summary: Peripheral blood collection took place at initial diagnosis, before any treatment.

Amplification of TCR beta CDR3 regions used RNA as the template. First-round RT-PCR of the TCR CDR3 relied on the HTBI primer set. TCRdb used MiXCR to reprocess the multiplex PCR reads, holding one entry per CDR3 protein. The sample yields approximately 600,000 distinct CDR3 sequences, under 25% seen once. Study results and caveats: Most thyroid-expanded clonotypes above 0.001 were also found in blood. Separating ophthalmopathy from stable hyperthyroidism was achieved by a 13 V-J model. Ophthalmopathy prediction by the model preceded onset by a median roughly 6 months.

The clonotype comes from a young man with Graves' ophthalmopathy. This chain links TRBV11-1 with TRBJ2-1, with D tentatively TRBD2 (6 bases). The sequenced sample consisted of blood. DNA of the CDR3: TGTGCCAGCAGTTTAACTAGCCCATATGTAAGCTCCTACAATGAGCAGTTCTTC. Its protein product is CASSLTSPYVSSYNEQFF.